Sequencing of this TCR beta chain was carried out in a study of blood T cell repertoires in COVID-19. Data came from immunoSEQ multiplex PCR; TCRdb stores just in-frame clones and leaves some out. The sample has 130,000 or so clones, about four fifths seen once; the top ten hold less than 4%. The CDR3 is made up of 13 amino acids. Per germline, CDR1 GTSNPN and CDR2 SVGIG (reference sequence). Trimming pared 4 bases from V and 4 bases from J, leaving 13 bases between. The chain carries TRBV30 and TRBJ1-2; D is unresolved. This receptor was identified in a woman between 50 and 59 years old with acute COVID-19. What was sequenced was PBMCs or T cells enriched from blood (not recorded which). In DNA, the CDR3 is TGTGCCTGGAAGTCAGCCCTAGGCTATGGCTACACCTTC. This translates into CAWKSALGYGYTF.